The present T cell receptor beta chain was sequenced within a study of shared clonotypes between healthy human individuals. Study-level results: Owing to a small donor count, the genetic and exposure-history diversity represented was limited.

This CDR3 spans 15 amino acids. V lost 6 bases to trimming and J lost 1 base, with 14 bases between them. Germline-derived CDR1 and CDR2 are SGHAT and FQNNGV. Comments on this clone: Antigen unknown.

Assay execution took place at the deep level. Measured with immunoSEQ multiplex PCR; TCRdb has only the in-frame clones, and not every one. The profile shows approximately 2,200,000 clones, 93% of them singletons. Naive CD8 isolation took CD45RO-negative cells positively selected for CCR7 and excluded terminally differentiated effector memory CD45RA+ cells. Those who donated were healthy HIV-negative adults, with no recent acute infections or vaccinations reported. The chain carries TRBV11-2 and TRBJ2-3; no reliable D call. Sequenced input: naive CD8+ T cells from PBMCs. This clonotype was sampled from a man younger than 35 in good health. Some clones in this sample may be carry-over from other donors' samples. This CDR3 is CASSIRFQGTDTQYF. DNA of the CDR3: TGTGCCAGCAGTATTCGGTTCCAGGGCACAGATACGCAGTATTTT.